The present T cell receptor (beta chain) was sequenced within a study of blood T cell repertoires in COVID-19. The CDR3 sequence is 14 residues long. V lost 4 bases and J lost 8; bases outside the gene matches: 6. Germline-derived CDR1 and CDR2 are SGHRS and YFSETQ. Libraries were prepared by immunoSEQ multiplex PCR; TCRdb keeps only in-frame clonotypes and omits some of them. The sample has 180,000 or so clones; 75% to 90% are singletons. The J gene is TRBJ1-2, the V gene TRBV5-1; TRBD1 matches at 12 bases. The source is a man aged 35 to 55 with acute or convalescent COVID-19. The source material was peripheral blood. The CDR3 loop reads CASSPGTGGGGYTF. The CDR3 coding sequence is TGCGCCAGCAGCCCAGGGACAGGGGGCGGCGGCTACACCTTC.